These 31 T cell receptor beta chains share one sample of origin, sequenced in a study of Graves' ophthalmopathy and Graves' hyperthyroidism. RNA transcripts provided the template for amplifying TCR beta CDR3 regions. An initial RT-PCR round employing HTBI primers preceded a second-round multiplex PCR. TCRdb independently ran MiXCR on the multiplex PCR reads; one entry per CDR3 protein. The sample includes approximately 160,000 distinct CDR3 sequences, more than 30% seen only once; the top ten take around 5.8%. The sequencing input was peripheral blood. These receptors originate from a woman between 35 and 50 years old with Graves' ophthalmopathy.

The chain joins TRBV19 to TRBJ1-1; a possible D gene is TRBD1 (5 bases). This CDR3 comprises 15 residues. Trimming removed 3 bases from V and 3 bases from J, with 14 bases in between. Germline loops: CDR1 LNHDA, CDR2 SQIVND (reference sequence). The CDR3 spells CASSMGGSSDTEAFF. CDR3 in DNA: TGTGCCAGTAGTATGGGGGGGTCGTCGGACACTGAAGCTTTCTTT.

This clonotype ranks as medium-sized. The chain uses TRBV6-1 and TRBJ1-2; D ambiguous. Germline V gives CDR1 MNHNS, CDR2 SASEGT. The CDR3 runs to 11 residues. V was pared by 2 bases and J by 6 bases, with 4 bases between. The CDR3 spells CASSEQDGYTF. CDR3 sequence (DNA): TGTGCCAGCAGTGAACAGGATGGCTACACCTTC.

This clonotype was picked up a small number of times. This rearrangement joins TRBV6-2 or TRBV6-3 to TRBJ1-1; no clear D gene. Trimming took 5 bases from V and 8 from J, leaving 9 bases between them. The germline V gene encodes CDR1 MNHEY and CDR2 SVGEGT. The CDR3 is made up of 11 amino acids. The DNA for the CDR3 is TGTGCCAGCAGTCCCGCGGACGAAGCTTTCTTT. This gives the protein CASSPADEAFF.

In its sample, this clonotype was seen a few times. CDR3: CASRSVSTEAFF. Written as DNA, the CDR3 is TGTGCCAGCAGGTCAGTAAGCACTGAAGCTTTCTTT. The genes are TRBV12-3 or TRBV12-4 and TRBJ1-1; D gene uncertain. V gave up 6 bases and J gave up 4 bases, with 9 bases separating them. There are 12 residues in the CDR3.

This clonotype showed up many times. The chain has TRBV5-6 and TRBJ1-2, with a weak D call TRBD1 (6 bases). The ends were cut back, 1 base at V and 8 bases at J, with 18 bases in the middle. The CDR3 is 15 residues long. Germline lookup yields CDR1 SGHDT and CDR2 YYEEEE. The CDR3 DNA reads TGTGCCAGCAGCTTGTCGGGGGGCCCTCAGCGGGGCTACACCTTC. Its translation: CASSLSGGPQRGYTF.

The V gene is TRBV11-2, the J gene TRBJ2-5, with D maybe TRBD1 (6 bases). V dropped 5 bases and J dropped 7 bases, with 17 bases sitting between them. Germline V gene sequence: CDR1 SGHAT, CDR2 FQNNGV. The CDR3 spans 14 residues. DNA of the CDR3: TGTGCCAGCAGCGACAGGACTTCAGGGCGGACCCAGTACTTC. It specifies CASSDRTSGRTQYF.

This chain uses TRBV28 with TRBJ1-1, with D possibly TRBD1 on 6 matching bases. CDR1 and CDR2 (germline): MDHEN, SYDVKM. The CDR3 has 13 amino acids. V was shortened by 10 bases and J by 10 bases, with 22 bases between the two germline ends. The CDR3 is CAIRGGAAMAAFF. The CDR3 DNA sequence: TGTGCCATTAGGGGGGGCGCAGCCATGGCAGCTTTCTTT. The full variable domain, rest sourced from reference TRBV28 and TRBJ1-1, is DVKVTQSSRYLVKRTGEKVFLECVQDMDHENMFWYRQDPGLGLRLIYFSYDVKMKEKGDIPEGYSVSREKKERFSLILESASTNQTSMYLCAIRGGAAMAAFFGQGTRLTVV.

The chain employs TRBV6-2 or TRBV6-3 and TRBJ2-2; 8 bases agree with TRBD1. Germline V lookup: CDR1 MNHEY, CDR2 SVGEGT. The CDR3 is 15 residues long. Trimming removed 4 bases from V and 1 base from J; junction bases left unmatched: 2. For the CDR3, the DNA is TGTGCCAGCAGTTTCAGGGGGCGGAACACCGGGGAGCTGTTTTTT. This codes for CASSFRGRNTGELFF.

This clonotype was recorded many times. The chain is built from TRBV18 and TRBJ1-2, with 7 bases aligning to TRBD1. Trimming at V came to 4 bases and at J to 4 bases, leaving 3 bases not matched to a gene. This CDR3 contains 13 residues. Germline V gene data show CDR1 as KGHSH and CDR2 as LQKENI. The CDR3 here is CASSLGTAYGYTF. The CDR3 region has the DNA TGTGCCAGCTCACTCGGGACAGCCTATGGCTACACCTTC.

The chain is built from TRBV19 and TRBJ2-5; D is possibly TRBD2 (5 bases). V lost 4 bases and J lost 2, with 17 bases in between. This CDR3 contains 16 residues. Looked up from germline, CDR1 is LNHDA and CDR2 is SQIVND (reference sequence). The CDR3 region has the DNA TGTGCCAGTAGTACGGACTGGTGGGGTCGACAAGAGACCCAGTACTTC. Protein product: CASSTDWWGRQETQYF.

The chain combines TRBV10-3 with TRBJ2-2; D not certain. Germline assignment: CDR1 ENHRY and CDR2 SYGVKD. The germline V and J ends were trimmed by 6 bases and 4 bases, with 12 bases remaining between them. This CDR3 has 14 amino acids. CDR3 in DNA: TGTGCCATCAGATCAGAATCGGGCACCGGGGAGCTGTTTTTT. Translation: CAIRSESGTGELFF.

This clonotype has ten or more counts. The genes are TRBV19 and TRBJ2-6, with D maybe TRBD2 (5 bases). Trimming took 4 bases from V and 4 from J, leaving 11 bases between them. The germline V gene encodes CDR1 LNHDA and CDR2 SQIVND (reference sequence). This CDR3 spans 15 amino acids. The CDR3, as DNA: TGTGCCAGTAGTAAGAGGGAATCCGGGGCCAACGTCCTGACTTTC. This translates into CASSKRESGANVLTF. The full variable domain, completed using reference TRBV19 and TRBJ2-6, is DGGITQSPKYLFRKEGQNVTLSCEQNLNHDAMYWYRQDPGQGLRLIYYSQIVNDFQKGDIAEGYSVSREKKESFPLTVTSAQKNPTAFYLCASSKRESGANVLTFGAGSRLTVL.

The chain uses TRBV4-3 and TRBJ1-3; D not certain. Trimming removed 0 bases at V and 0 bases at J, with 6 bases between. Germline V gene lookup returns CDR1 LGHNA and CDR2 YSLEER. The CDR3 has 15 amino acids. The DNA for the CDR3 is TGCGCCAGCAGCCAAGAGCGCATCTCTGGAAACACCATATATTTT. As protein: CASSQERISGNTIYF.

In its sample, this clonotype was seen many times. The chain has TRBV10-2 and TRBJ2-7; D gene uncertain. The CDR3 is made up of 13 amino acids. Germline V CDR1 and CDR2: WSHSY, SAAADI. Trimming pared 2 bases from V and 7 bases from J, leaving 12 bases between. The CDR3 DNA reads as TGCGCCAGCAGTGAGGGGCCGGTGAGGGAGCAGTACTTC. Translated, it gives CASSEGPVREQYF.

This sequence joins TRBV14 and TRBJ1-1, with a possible D match to TRBD1 (5 bases). Between the trimmed V and J ends, which lost 0 bases and 1 base, there was a span of 12 bases. The CDR3 runs to 16 residues. The germline V gene encodes CDR1 SGHDN and CDR2 FVKESK. CDR3 nucleotide sequence: TGTGCCAGCAGCCAAGATAGGTGGCAGGGGAACACTGAAGCTTTCTTT. Translating it yields CASSQDRWQGNTEAFF.

At least ten counts were recorded for this clonotype. This chain uses TRBV6-6 with TRBJ1-6; D gene uncertain. Germline V gene data show CDR1 as MNHNY and CDR2 as SVGAGI (reference sequence). The CDR3 totals 12 residues. The V and J ends lost 0 bases and 11 bases respectively, with 5 bases between them. The CDR3 DNA follows: TGTGCCAGCAGTTACTCAGGGCCACCCCTCCACTTT. It encodes CASSYSGPPLHF.

V usage is TRBV6-2 or TRBV6-3 and J usage is TRBJ2-5, with 9 nucleotides matching TRBD2. V was pared by 4 bases and J by 4 bases, with 4 bases of the junction left unmatched. The V gene's germline CDR1 is MNHEY and CDR2 SVGEGT. This CDR3 comprises 14 residues. The CDR3 sequence: CASSSAAGGETQYF. CDR3 DNA: TGTGCCAGCAGTTCAGCAGCGGGAGGAGAGACCCAGTACTTC.

This clonotype was seen more than once but under ten times. The chain is built from TRBV12-3 or TRBV12-4 and TRBJ2-7; TRBD2 matches at 9 bases. CDR3 length: 14 residues. J was trimmed by 7 bases and V by 5 bases; bases with no gene match: 9. CDR3 bases: TGTGCCAGCAGTCCAATAGCGGGAGTGGTTGAGCAGTACTTC. This encodes CASSPIAGVVEQYF.

This chain joins TRBV30 and TRBJ2-7, with D possibly TRBD1 on 6 matching bases. CDR3 length: 11 amino acids. The V and J ends lost 7 bases and 13 bases respectively, with 20 bases between them. The germline CDR1 and CDR2 sequences are GTSNPN and SVGIG (reference sequence). The CDR3 protein is CAYETGKGRYF. DNA for the CDR3: TGTGCCTATGAAACAGGGAAAGGGAGATACTTC. The full variable domain, its missing parts supplied by reference TRBV30 and TRBJ2-7, is SQTIHQWPATLVQPVGSPLSLECTVEGTSNPNLYWYRQAAGRGLQLLFYSVGIGQISSEVPQNLSASRPQDRQFILSSKKLLLSDSGFYLCAYETGKGRYFGPGTRLTVT.

The rearrangement links TRBV6-1 to TRBJ1-5; D unclear. The germline V and J ends were trimmed by 6 bases and 2 bases, with 8 bases remaining between them. Germline V gives CDR1 MNHNS, CDR2 SASEGT. The CDR3 extends over 13 amino acids. The CDR3 DNA reads TGTGCCAGCAGGATGTGGGGCAATCAGCCCCAGCATTTT. Residues: CASRMWGNQPQHF.

The chain uses TRBV6-5 and TRBJ2-5, with D tentatively TRBD1 or TRBD2 (5 bases each). The CDR3 has 16 residues. V dropped 0 bases and J dropped 5 bases, with 16 bases sitting between them. CDR1 and CDR2 (germline): MNHEY, SVGAGI. In DNA form, the CDR3 reads TGTGCCAGCAGTTACTCGAGTGGGGACCGCCGGGAGACCCAGTACTTC. Protein: CASSYSSGDRRETQYF.

Many counts were recorded for this clonotype. The V and J genes are TRBV18 and TRBJ1-2; tentatively, D is TRBD1 (6 bases). The CDR3 loop spans 13 amino acids. V lost 3 bases and J lost 4, with 9 bases in between. Germline assignment: CDR1 KGHSH and CDR2 LQKENI. CDR3 DNA: TGTGCCAGCTCACCCGGGGGCTCCTATGGCTACACCTTC. Amino acids: CASSPGGSYGYTF.

This clonotype has only a few counts. The chain links TRBV7-8 to TRBJ2-5; unclear D gene. The CDR3 spans 13 residues. Germline V gene data show CDR1 as SGHVS and CDR2 as FQNEAQ. Trimming stripped 2 bases from V and 7 bases from J, with 11 bases between. CDR3 in amino acids: CASSLSEDATQYF. CDR3 nucleotides: TGTGCCAGCAGCTTATCCGAGGACGCGACCCAGTACTTC. Full variable domain (outside the CDR3, taken from reference TRBV7-8 and TRBJ2-5): GAGVSQSPRYKVAKRGQDVALRCDPISGHVSLFWYQQALGQGPEFLTYFQNEAQLDKSGLPSDRFFAERPEGSVSTLKIQRTQQEDSAVYLCASSLSEDATQYFGPGTRLLVL.

This clonotype was observed at least ten times. V usage is TRBV6-1 and J usage is TRBJ2-5; the D gene could be TRBD1 or TRBD2 (5 bases each). CDR3 size: 14 residues. The germline V gene has CDR1 MNHNS and CDR2 SASEGT. V was cut by 6 bases and J by 3 bases, with 14 bases left in between. In DNA, the CDR3 is TGTGCCAGCAGAACCGGGGACGCCGAAGAGACCCAGTACTTC. Amino acid sequence: CASRTGDAEETQYF.

This chain uses TRBV7-2 with TRBJ2-7, with 8 positions matching TRBD1. This CDR3 region has 12 residues. V was clipped by 5 bases and J by 6 bases; unmatched bases: 3. Germline V gene sequence: CDR1 SGHTA, CDR2 FQGNSA. The CDR3 loop is CASSRQGIEQYF. In DNA form, the CDR3 reads TGTGCCAGCAGCAGACAGGGGATCGAGCAGTACTTC. Full variable domain (outside the CDR3, taken from reference TRBV7-2 and TRBJ2-7): GAGVSQSPSNKVTEKGKDVELRCDPISGHTALYWYRQSLGQGLEFLIYFQGNSAPDKSGLPSDRFSAERTGGSVSTLTIQRTQQEDSAVYLCASSRQGIEQYFGPGTRLTVT.

The rearrangement uses TRBV12-3 or TRBV12-4 and TRBJ1-2; no clear D. The CDR3 is 14 residues long. With 4 bases removed from V and 0 bases from J, the gap between germline ends came to 9 bases. In DNA, the CDR3 is TGTGCCAGCAGTTGGGCGGGGTCTAACTATGGCTACACCTTC. It codes for CASSWAGSNYGYTF.

This clonotype has at least ten counts. The chain couples TRBV24-1 to TRBJ2-5, with 8 bases aligning to TRBD1. Trimming at V came to 3 bases and at J to 4 bases, leaving 9 bases not matched to a gene. Germline loops: CDR1 KGHDR, CDR2 SFDVKD. The CDR3 has 16 residues. In nucleotides, the CDR3 is TGTGCCACCAGTGATCCTAGGACAGGGTCGGCAGAGACCCAGTACTTC. Amino acids: CATSDPRTGSAETQYF.

V is TRBV12-3 or TRBV12-4 and J is TRBJ2-5; no definite D call. CDR3 length equals 13 residues. Deletions cut 4 bases from V and 4 bases from J, with 10 bases between. The CDR3 DNA follows: TGTGCCAGCAGTTACGGCGACGCAGAGACCCAGTACTTC. This gives the protein CASSYGDAETQYF.

This clonotype was counted a few times. Relative to the germline gene, one junction end is altered; a read error may explain this. The V call is TRBV6-5, the J call TRBJ2-7, with D possibly TRBD2 on 5 matching bases. Germline V lookup: CDR1 MNHEY, CDR2 SVGAGI. The CDR3 runs to 14 residues. CDR3 coding DNA: TGTGCCAGCAGTTACTCGCGGGCACCCCACGTCCCTACATTC. This sequence encodes CASSYSRAPHVPTF.

This clonotype was seen many times. The chain uses TRBV20-1 and TRBJ2-7, with D possibly being TRBD2 (7 bases). The CDR3 spans 13 residues. Germline V gene sequence: CDR1 DFQATT, CDR2 SNEGSKA (reference sequence). V was trimmed by 4 bases and J by 2 bases, leaving 12 bases between them. The CDR3 loop reads CSATGGQTYEQYF. The CDR3 nucleotides are TGCAGTGCTACCGGGGGGCAAACCTACGAGCAGTACTTC.

The chain carries TRBV6-5 and TRBJ1-1, with 11 bases fitting TRBD1. CDR1 is MNHEY and CDR2 is SVGAGI in the germline V gene. V trimming: 4 bases; J trimming: 7 bases; junction bases outside the gene matches: 11. The CDR3 has 16 amino acids. The CDR3 loop reads CASSSNPGTGGLEAFF. The CDR3 DNA follows: TGTGCCAGCAGTTCGAACCCCGGGACAGGGGGTCTTGAAGCTTTCTTT.